This paragraph covers one TCR beta chain sequence. As processed by the authors: Reference gene primer amplification in the assay estimated nucleated cell counts. The repertoire was sequenced with immunoSEQ multiplex PCR; TCRdb's copy has only in-frame clones and lacks some. That table supplies the V and J calls and clone size; D and trimming were determined from the DNA. Among approximately 80,000 clones listed, roughly 78% were seen once. This specimen belongs to a study of blood T cell repertoires in COVID-19. Study in general: Sites in the United States, Italy and Spain provided acute and convalescent COVID-19 samples. From T cells, B-cell-depleted T cells, or PBMCs came the material, which was cDNA or gDNA.

CDR3 length: 16 amino acids. Germline-derived CDR1 and CDR2 are MDHEN and SYDVKM. J gave up 6 bases and V 5 bases, and 12 bases lay outside the gene matches. Sequenced material: peripheral blood. The receptor was derived from a man aged 60 to 75 with acute or convalescent COVID-19. The rearrangement links TRBV28 to TRBJ2-7; 11 bases are shared with TRBD2. CDR3 residues: CASSPQGTSGGGEQYF. The CDR3 DNA reads TGTGCCAGCAGTCCGCAGGGGACTAGCGGAGGGGGCGAGCAGTACTTC.